Listed below are T cell receptor beta chains from one sample, sequenced in a study of OX40 agonist ivuxolimab in advanced cancers. Here immunoSEQ multiplex PCR was the method, and the copy in TCRdb shows in-frame clones only, minus some. The table shows around 66,000 clones, with 80% to 90% occurring only once. The sequences come from CD4+ or CD8+ T cells sorted from blood, collected in a trial of the OX40 agonist ivuxolimab. The receptor source for this set is an adult with an advanced solid tumor such as melanoma, head and neck, liver or kidney cancer. Both conserved end residues are part of each CDR3. The D gene is left open where the match is weak. Rows give clone size only sometimes, using once, few, many, or a class for an expanded clone.

>TRBJ2-1|TRBV2|-|-
TGTGCCAGCAGTCCGGAGGGCTACCACAATGAGCAGTTCTTC
CASSPEGYHNEQFF
>TRBJ2-3|TRBV18|-|-
TGTGCCAGCTCACCCGCCCTGGGTACGCAGTATTTT
CASSPALGTQYF
>TRBJ2-3|TRBV5-4|-|-
TGTGCCAGCAGCAGGGACAGCACAGATACGCAGTATTTT
CASSRDSTDTQYF
>TRBJ2-1|TRBV6-4|-|TRBD2
TGTGCCAGCAGTGAATTTGAAGCGGGAGTAGGTGGTGAGCAGTTCTTC
CASSEFEAGVGGEQFF
>TRBJ1-3|TRBV30|-|TRBD1
TGTGCCTGGGACAGGGGCGGTGGAAGAAACACCATATATTTT
CAWDRGGGRNTIYF
>TRBJ2-7|TRBV5-1|-|-
TGCGCCAGCAGCTTTTCGTATAGCGATCCCTTGCGAGGCCAGCCCTACGAGCAGTACTTC
CASSFSYSDPLRGQPYEQYF
>TRBJ2-3|TRBV7-3|-|TRBD2
TGTGCCAGCAGCTTAACGGGCGGGGGAGGGCCAGATACGCAGTATTTT
CASSLTGGGGPDTQYF
>TRBJ2-1|TRBV5-1|-|-
TGCGCCAGCAGCTTTTACAGGAACGATGAGCAGTTCTTC
CASSFYRNDEQFF
>TRBJ2-5|TRBV18|-|TRBD2
TGTGCCAGCTCACCGTCCCTAGCGGGAGTTGAGACCCAGTACTTC
CASSPSLAGVETQYF
>TRBJ2-6|TRBV11-2|-|-
TGTGCCAGCAGCTTGGTCGGGGCCAACGTCCTGACTTTC
CASSLVGANVLTF
>TRBJ2-7|TRBV7-2|once|TRBD1
TGTGCCAGCAGCCCACAGACAGGGGCCGAGCAGTACTTC
CASSPQTGAEQYF
>TRBJ2-7|TRBV13|-|-
TGTGCCAGCAGCTTACGCCCTTACGAGCAGTACTTC
CASSLRPYEQYF
>TRBJ2-2|TRBV2|-|-
TGTGCCAGCAGTCTTCACACCGGGGAGCTGTTTTTT
CASSLHTGELFF
>TRBJ2-5|TRBV5-1|-|TRBD2
TGCGCCAGCAGCCAACTAAGCGGGAGTGGAGAAGAGACCCAGTACTTC
CASSQLSGSGEETQYF
>TRBJ2-5|TRBV18|once|-
TGTGCCAGCTCACCAAACGGGGGTGCAGAGACCCAGTACTTC
CASSPNGGAETQYF
>TRBJ2-4|TRBV5-4|-|TRBD2
TGTGCCAGCAGCTCGGGACTAGCAACCAAAAACATTCAGTACTTC
CASSSGLATKNIQYF
>TRBJ1-1|TRBV5-4|once|-
TGTGCCAGCAGCCCCGGGCCCATGAACACTGAAGCTTTCTTT
CASSPGPMNTEAFF
>TRBJ1-2|TRBV19|-|-
TGTGCCACCGCCGATGGATGGCCTAACTATGGCTACACCTTC
CATADGWPNYGYTF
>TRBJ2-1|TRBV30|-|TRBD1
TGTGCCTGGAGTAGGGACAGCTACAATGAGCAGTTCTTC
CAWSRDSYNEQFF
>TRBJ2-5|TRBV7-2|-|-
TGTGCCAGCAGCCGGAGGGGCTCGGAGGAGACCCAGTACTTC
CASSRRGSEETQYF
>TRBJ2-7|TRBV6-5|-|TRBD2
TGTGCCAGCAGGCGGGAGGGGAACGCCTACGAGCAGTACTTC
CASRREGNAYEQYF
>TRBJ1-4|TRBV7-9|-|-
TGTGCCAGCAGCCCAGAACAAGTATATGAAAAACTGTTTTTT
CASSPEQVYEKLFF
>TRBJ2-7|TRBV6-1|-|TRBD1
TGTGCCAGTCATTTCGGGACAGGGGGCTCCTACGAGCAGTACTTC
CASHFGTGGSYEQYF
>TRBJ2-1|TRBV6-5|-|-
TGTGCCAGCAGTTACTCGCCCGAAGGGGGGTACAATGAGCAGTTCTTC
CASSYSPEGGYNEQFF
>TRBJ1-5|TRBV7-9|-|TRBD1
TGTGCCAGCAGCCGAGGACAGGACGATCAGCCCCAGCATTTT
CASSRGQDDQPQHF
>TRBJ2-1|TRBV5-1|-|-
TGCGCCAGCAGCTTGCCCGGCGGACTGAATGAGCAGTTCTTC
CASSLPGGLNEQFF